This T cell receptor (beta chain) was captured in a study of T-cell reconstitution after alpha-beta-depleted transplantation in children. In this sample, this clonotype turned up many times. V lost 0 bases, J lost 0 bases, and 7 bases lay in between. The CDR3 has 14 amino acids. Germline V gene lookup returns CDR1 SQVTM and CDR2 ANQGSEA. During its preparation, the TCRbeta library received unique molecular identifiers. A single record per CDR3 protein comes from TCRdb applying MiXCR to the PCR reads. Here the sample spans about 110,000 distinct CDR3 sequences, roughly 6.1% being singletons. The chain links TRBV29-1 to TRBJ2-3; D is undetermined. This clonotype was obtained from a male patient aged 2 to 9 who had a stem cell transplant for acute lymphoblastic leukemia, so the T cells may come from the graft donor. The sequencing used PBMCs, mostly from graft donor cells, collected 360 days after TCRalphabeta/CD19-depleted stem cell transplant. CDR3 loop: CSVEEVSSTDTQYF. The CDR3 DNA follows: TGCAGCGTTGAAGAAGTCAGCAGCACAGATACGCAGTATTTT.